What follows are 24 T cell receptor beta chains derived from one specimen sequenced in a study of blood T cell repertoires in COVID-19. TCRdb's copy holds only in-frame clones and misses some; the assay was immunoSEQ multiplex PCR. Found here are about 190,000 clones, under 80% of them singletons; the top ten hold approximately 13%. Material for sequencing was peripheral blood. The receptors originated from a man between 50 and 59 years old who had recovered from COVID-19.

This sequence joins TRBV30 and TRBJ1-6; no clear D. The V and J ends lost 2 bases and 8 bases respectively, with 13 bases between them. CDR1 is GTSNPN and CDR2 is SVGIG in the germline V gene (reference sequence). The CDR3 consists of 14 residues. The CDR3 loop reads CAWSQQVIYSPLHF. CDR3 sequence (DNA): TGTGCCTGGAGTCAGCAGGTTATTTATTCACCCCTCCACTTT.

This clone has only a few counts. For the CDR3, the DNA is TGTGCCAGCAGCAAGACAGGGGGTGCGGATTCACCCCTCCACTTT. Translated, it gives CASSKTGGADSPLHF. V gene TRBV7-3 combines with J gene TRBJ1-6, with 9 bases matching TRBD1. The length of the CDR3 is 15 residues. Germline values: CDR1 SGHTA, CDR2 FQGTGA. The J segment lost 8 bases and the V segment lost 5 bases, leaving 7 bases of the junction unmatched.

The chain couples TRBV28 to TRBJ1-1, with TRBD1 identical over 7 bases. V trimming: 6 bases; J trimming: 2 bases; junction bases outside the gene matches: 12. Germline V gene sequence: CDR1 MDHEN, CDR2 SYDVKM. The CDR3 contains 16 residues. CDR3 protein: CASSRYRGGVNTEAFF. For the CDR3, the DNA is TGTGCCAGCAGCCGTTACAGGGGTGGGGTAAACACTGAAGCTTTCTTT.

The chain joins TRBV5-8 to TRBJ1-6; 8 bases line up with TRBD1. CDR3 length equals 16 residues. The germline gives CDR1 SGHTS, CDR2 YDEGEE. Trimming removed 2 bases from V and 7 bases from J; junction bases left unmatched: 8. In nucleotides, the CDR3 is TGTGCCAGCAGCTTATCGCAGGGGGCGCGCAATTCACCCCTCCACTTT. This codes for CASSLSQGARNSPLHF.

The count of this clone is one. The V and J genes are TRBV3-1 (or the pseudogene TRBV3-2) and TRBJ1-6; the D is unclear. Trimming stripped 2 bases from V and 8 bases from J, with 7 bases between. The CDR3 has 13 amino acids. Germline CDR1 is LGHDT and CDR2 is YNNKEL (reference sequence). Here the CDR3 reads CASSQMRDSPLHF. The CDR3 region has the DNA TGTGCCAGCAGCCAAATGAGGGATTCACCCCTCCACTTT.

This CDR3 reads CASGFVTLTRGLSSNQPQHF. The DNA for the CDR3 is TGTGCTAGTGGTTTTGTTACCCTAACCAGGGGATTGAGTAGCAATCAGCCCCAGCATTTT. This chain joins TRBV12-5 and TRBJ1-5, with TRBD1 as a possible D gene (6 bases). The CDR3 sequence is 20 residues long. Germline CDR1 and CDR2: LGHNT and FRNRAP. V shed 3 bases and J shed 0 bases, with 24 bases lying between them.

V usage is TRBV11-2 and J usage is TRBJ2-7; D remains ambiguous. CDR1 SGHAT and CDR2 FQNNGV come from the germline V gene. The CDR3 contains 13 residues. The germline V and J ends were trimmed by 2 bases and 3 bases, with 8 bases remaining between them. CDR3 region: CASSLIQSYEQYF. In nucleotides, the CDR3 is TGTGCCAGCAGCTTAATACAGAGCTACGAGCAGTACTTC.

This chain joins TRBV6-5 and TRBJ1-1, with 10 bases aligning to TRBD1. Germline V CDR1 and CDR2: MNHEY, SVGAGI. The junction had 10 bases not matched to a gene; V was cut back by 0 bases and J by 12 bases. There are 15 residues in the CDR3. CDR3 DNA sequence: TGTGCCAGCAGTTACTCCGGGACAGGGGTGAGGGCGACTTTCTTT. This gives the protein CASSYSGTGVRATFF.

J is TRBJ1-6 and V is TRBV27; D may be TRBD1 (6 bases). Germline loops: CDR1 MNHEY, CDR2 SMNVEV (reference sequence). With 6 bases removed from V and 11 bases from J, the gap between germline ends came to 17 bases. This CDR3 region has 14 residues. In nucleotides, the CDR3 is TGTGCCAGCAGGCCGTCAGGGGTTTGGACACCCCTCCACTTT. Protein product: CASRPSGVWTPLHF.

The chain has TRBV3-1 (or the pseudogene TRBV3-2) and TRBJ1-2; 10 nucleotides agree with TRBD1. CDR1 and CDR2 (germline): LGHDT, YNNKEL (reference sequence). With V trimmed by 6 bases and J by 5 bases, 3 bases remained unmatched. The CDR3 runs to 13 residues. The CDR3 sequence is CASRGTGAYGYTF. DNA for the CDR3: TGTGCCAGCAGGGGGACAGGGGCATATGGCTACACCTTC.

CDR3 DNA: TGTGCCACCAGTGACCCGGACAGATCCACAGATACGCAGTATTTT. Protein sequence: CATSDPDRSTDTQYF. V gene TRBV24-1 combines with J gene TRBJ2-3; possibly TRBD1 for D (6 bases). V lost 4 bases, J lost 2 bases, and 12 bases lay in between. This CDR3 contains 15 residues. Germline V CDR1 and CDR2: KGHDR, SFDVKD.

The rearrangement uses TRBV7-9 and TRBJ2-2, with 8 bases fitting TRBD1. The germline V gene has CDR1 SEHNR and CDR2 FQNEAQ (reference sequence). The CDR3 is 15 residues long. V dropped 4 bases and J dropped 5; count of bases not matched to a gene: 6. The CDR3 bases are TGTGCCAGCAGCTCACCAGGGGGCCGGACCGGGGAGCTGTTTTTT. This translates into CASSSPGGRTGELFF.

This chain uses TRBV18 with TRBJ2-7; D possibly corresponds to TRBD2 (5 bases). The CDR3 extends over 13 amino acids. V was shortened by 4 bases and J by 2 bases, with 9 bases between the two germline ends. The germline V gene encodes CDR1 KGHSH and CDR2 LQKENI. CDR3 in amino acids: CASSLDGTYEQYF. CDR3 nucleotide sequence: TGTGCCAGCTCACTTGACGGGACCTACGAGCAGTACTTC.

The chain is built from TRBV5-8 and TRBJ2-2, with TRBD2 matching 8 bases. The germline CDR1 and CDR2 sequences are SGHTS and YDEGEE. Trimming removed 3 bases from V and 3 bases from J; junction bases left unmatched: 10. The CDR3 totals 17 residues. The CDR3 DNA reads TGTGCCAGCAGCTATATGGGTACTAGCGGATACACCGGGGAGCTGTTTTTT. Residues: CASSYMGTSGYTGELFF.

The CDR3 loop is CASSSTGGVGEGRNEQFF. CDR3 coding DNA: TGTGCCAGCTCTTCGACAGGGGGCGTCGGGGAGGGCCGCAATGAGCAGTTCTTC. The chain links TRBV2 to TRBJ2-1, with TRBD1 matching over 10 bases. Germline V lookup: CDR1 SNHLY, CDR2 FYNNEI. CDR3 length equals 18 residues. V was clipped by 8 bases and J by 6 bases; unmatched bases: 19.

This clone was seen more than once but under ten times. The chain has TRBV3-1 (or the pseudogene TRBV3-2) and TRBJ2-1, with D perhaps TRBD2 (6 bases). CDR1 and CDR2 from the germline V gene are LGHDT and YNNKEL (reference sequence). The CDR3 is made up of 16 amino acids. V shed 3 bases and J shed 4 bases, with 16 bases lying between them. The CDR3 loop reads CASSQGGSSYYNEQFF. For the CDR3, the DNA is TGTGCCAGCAGCCAGGGGGGTAGCTCATATTACAATGAGCAGTTCTTC.

V usage is TRBV5-1 and J usage is TRBJ2-3; D is possibly TRBD2 (5 bases). V lost 0 bases to trimming and J lost 5 bases, with 13 bases between them. From germline, CDR1 is SGHRS and CDR2 YFSETQ. The CDR3 runs 15 residues. CDR3: CASSLAQGSVDTQYF. CDR3 sequence (DNA): TGCGCCAGCAGCTTGGCTCAAGGGAGCGTAGATACGCAGTATTTT.

This clone was seen only a few times. This chain links TRBV5-1 with TRBJ2-7; 7 bases align to TRBD2. Per germline, CDR1 SGHRS and CDR2 YFSETQ. Trimming removed 0 bases from V and 6 bases from J; junction bases left unmatched: 6. The CDR3 has 14 amino acids. The DNA for the CDR3 is TGCGCCAGCAGCTTGGGACTAGCTATGGGCGAGCAGTACTTC. Amino acid sequence: CASSLGLAMGEQYF.

The CDR3 bases are TGCAGCGTCCCCACCGGGGGGACAGGGTACGGCTACACCTTC. It encodes CSVPTGGTGYGYTF. V and J are TRBV29-1 and TRBJ1-2; TRBD1 matches 9 bases. V dropped 6 bases and J dropped 8; count of bases not matched to a gene: 13. Germline-derived CDR1 and CDR2 are SQVTM and ANQGSEA. The CDR3 contains 14 residues.

This chain joins TRBV10-3 and TRBJ1-5, with D unclear. Trimming removed 10 bases from V and 4 bases from J, with 14 bases in between. CDR1 is ENHRY and CDR2 is SYGVKD in the germline V gene. The length of the CDR3 is 13 residues. The CDR3 region is CATLGEMNQPQHF. In DNA, the CDR3 is TGTGCCACGCTAGGAGAGATGAATCAGCCCCAGCATTTT.

This clone was seen a few times. V is TRBV27 and J is TRBJ2-3; TRBD2 matches at 16 bases. J was trimmed by 4 bases and V by 5 bases; bases with no gene match: 9. This CDR3 has 18 residues. Per germline, CDR1 MNHEY and CDR2 SMNVEV (reference sequence). CDR3 region: CASSARGTSGRAPDTQYF. DNA of the CDR3: TGTGCCAGCAGTGCGCGAGGGACTAGCGGGAGGGCCCCAGATACGCAGTATTTT.

J is TRBJ1-2 and V is TRBV3-1 (or the pseudogene TRBV3-2); no clear D. The CDR3 sequence is 15 residues long. In germline, CDR1 is LGHDT, CDR2 YNNKEL (reference sequence). V lost 4 bases and J lost 4, with 16 bases in between. This chain's CDR3 is CASSPGSNIFYGYTF. CDR3 DNA sequence: TGTGCCAGCAGCCCAGGCTCTAACATTTTCTATGGCTACACCTTC.

This clone turned up a few times. The CDR3 nucleotides read TGTGCCAGCAGCCAAGCCCTAGCGGGAGTGACTGAGCAGTTCTTC. It translates to CASSQALAGVTEQFF. The chain links TRBV3-1 (or the pseudogene TRBV3-2) to TRBJ2-1; the match to TRBD2 covers 10 bases. This CDR3 region has 15 residues. After removal of 1 base from V and 9 bases from J, the junction contained 6 bases not matched to a gene. Looked up from germline, CDR1 is LGHDT and CDR2 is YNNKEL (reference sequence).

The gene calls are TRBV11-2 and TRBJ2-7; 11 bases align to TRBD1. The CDR3 spans 15 residues. With V trimmed by 4 bases and J by 3 bases, 5 bases remained unmatched. Germline-derived CDR1 and CDR2 are SGHAT and FQNNGV. The CDR3 DNA sequence: TGTGCCAGCAGCTCACCGGGACAGGGGGGCTACGAGCAGTACTTC. This translates into CASSSPGQGGYEQYF. Combining the CDR3 with reference TRBV11-2 and TRBJ2-7 gives the whole variable domain EAGVAQSPRYKIIEKRQSVAFWCNPISGHATLYWYQQILGQGPKLLIQFQNNGVVDDSQLPKDRFSAERLKGVDSTLKIQPAKLEDSAVYLCASSSPGQGGYEQYFGPGTRLTVT.